These 24 T cell receptor beta chains were all obtained from the same sample, sequenced in a study of CD8 T cells in ankylosing spondylitis. One entry per CDR3 protein results from TCRdb running MiXCR on the 5' RACE reads. The sample yields under 200,000 distinct CDR3 sequences, roughly 10% seen once. The specimen sequenced was blood, either unsorted or a sorted T cell fraction (not recorded which). The receptors were gathered from a male donor with ankylosing spondylitis or in good health (not recorded which).

Only a few counts were recorded for this clonotype. The chain recombines TRBV19 with TRBJ2-1, with D perhaps assigned TRBD1 or TRBD2 (5 bases each). This CDR3 region has 15 residues. Germline V gene data show CDR1 as LNHDA and CDR2 as SQIVND (reference sequence). V lost 4 bases and J lost 2, with 12 bases in between. The CDR3 loop reads CASSTTGGPYNEQFF. CDR3 in DNA: TGTGCCAGTAGTACCACAGGAGGTCCCTACAATGAGCAGTTCTTC.

The CDR3 is CSVDYADTQYF. The CDR3 nucleotides are TGCAGCGTTGACTACGCAGATACGCAGTATTTT. The V gene is TRBV29-1, the J gene TRBJ2-3; D gene uncertain. The CDR3 extends over 11 amino acids. V lost 3 bases and J lost 4, with 5 bases in between. Germline-derived CDR1 and CDR2 are SQVTM and ANQGSEA.

In its sample, this clonotype was seen many times. The V and J genes are TRBV28 and TRBJ1-2, with D perhaps matching TRBD1 (6 bases). From germline, CDR1 is MDHEN and CDR2 SYDVKM. Trimming stripped 7 bases from V and 4 bases from J, with 16 bases between. The CDR3 length is 14 residues. The CDR3 nucleotides are TGTGCCAGCAAAGGCGGGGGGCTCGCCTATGGCTACACCTTC. It translates to CASKGGGLAYGYTF.

This clonotype was counted many times. The V call is TRBV29-1, the J call TRBJ1-1; TRBD1 aligns across 7 bases. Germline lookup yields CDR1 SQVTM and CDR2 ANQGSEA. CDR3 length: 13 residues. With V trimmed by 8 bases and J by 8 bases, 14 bases remained unmatched. The CDR3 sequence is CSFVEGATGEAFF. The DNA of the CDR3 is TGCAGCTTCGTAGAGGGGGCAACAGGCGAAGCTTTCTTT.

V usage is TRBV20-1 and J usage is TRBJ1-2; 8 bases are shared with TRBD1. V was clipped by 3 bases and J by 8 bases; unmatched bases: 14. The CDR3 has 15 residues. Germline V lookup: CDR1 DFQATT, CDR2 SNEGSKA (reference sequence). CDR3 nucleotide sequence: TGCAGTGCTAGGATGAGCAGGGGGCGATTAGGAGGCTACACCTTC. Protein product: CSARMSRGRLGGYTF.

This clonotype was counted many times. This chain uses TRBV10-3 with TRBJ2-1, with TRBD2 as a possible D gene (6 bases). CDR1 and CDR2 from the germline V gene are ENHRY and SYGVKD. This CDR3 has 11 amino acids. V lost 7 bases, J lost 6 bases, and 7 bases lay in between. The CDR3: CAIIGGNEQFF. CDR3 DNA: TGTGCCATCATCGGGGGCAATGAGCAGTTCTTC.

The rearrangement uses TRBV6-1 and TRBJ2-2; 10 nucleotides align to TRBD2. The CDR3 length is 14 residues. J was trimmed by 7 bases and V by 5 bases; bases with no gene match: 4. Per the germline V gene, CDR1 is MNHNS and CDR2 is SASEGT. The CDR3 DNA reads TGTGCCAGCAGTCCCGGGACTAGCGTCGGGGAGCTGTTTTTT. It translates to CASSPGTSVGELFF.

This clonotype was counted at least ten times. This chain connects TRBV20-1 to TRBJ2-1; D uncertain. V was cut by 6 bases and J by 0 bases, with 27 bases left in between. The CDR3 runs 19 residues. The germline CDR1 and CDR2 sequences are DFQATT and SNEGSKA (reference sequence). The CDR3 nucleotides read TGCAGTGCACTCCCGGGTCGGCGGAATCCCCAACGCTCCTACAATGAGCAGTTCTTC. It specifies CSALPGRRNPQRSYNEQFF.

This clonotype has a count of ten or more. The V call is TRBV5-1, the J call TRBJ2-5, with a tentative D call TRBD2 (5 bases). Germline CDR1 is SGHRS and CDR2 is YFSETQ. This CDR3 is 14 amino acids long. With 0 bases removed from V and 1 base from J, the gap between germline ends came to 7 bases. The CDR3 protein is CASSLASFQETQYF. The DNA for the CDR3 is TGCGCCAGCAGCTTGGCTAGCTTCCAAGAGACCCAGTACTTC.

The genes are TRBV11-2 and TRBJ2-7, with a possible D match to TRBD1 (6 bases). This CDR3 is built from 15 residues. Germline V gene sequence: CDR1 SGHAT, CDR2 FQNNGV. The V gene lost 5 bases and the J gene lost 6 bases, with 20 bases spanning the gap. In DNA, the CDR3 is TGTGCCAGCAGCCCCGATTCCAGGGGTCTACCCGAGCAGTACTTC. This codes for CASSPDSRGLPEQYF.

This clonotype was seen a few times. V and J are TRBV7-9 and TRBJ2-7, with 8 nucleotides matching TRBD1. The CDR3 totals 14 residues. Germline loops: CDR1 SEHNR, CDR2 FQNEAQ (reference sequence). V shed 4 bases and J 4 bases; nucleotides not matched to a gene: 6. The CDR3 sequence: CASSSLWTGYEQYF. Written as DNA, the CDR3 is TGTGCCAGCAGCTCCTTATGGACAGGGTACGAGCAGTACTTC.

V usage is TRBV7-7 and J usage is TRBJ2-2, with 8 bases lining up with TRBD1. The J segment lost 6 bases and the V segment lost 5 bases, leaving 2 bases of the junction unmatched. The CDR3 is 13 residues long. Germline lookup yields CDR1 SSHAT and CDR2 FNYEAQ (reference sequence). The chain's CDR3 is CASSNRGAGELFF. As DNA, the CDR3 is TGTGCCAGCAGCAACAGGGGGGCCGGGGAGCTGTTTTTT. Filled out from reference TRBV7-7 and TRBJ2-2, the complete variable domain reads GAGVSQSPRYKVTKRGQDVTLRCDPISSHATLYWYQQALGQGPEFLTYFNYEAQPDKSGLPSDRFSAERPEGSISTLTIQRTEQRDSAMYRCASSNRGAGELFFGEGSRLTVL.

This clonotype has more than one count but fewer than ten. The V gene is TRBV20-1, the J gene TRBJ1-2, with D hard to call. V was trimmed by 6 bases and J by 4 bases, leaving 21 bases between them. Germline-derived CDR1 and CDR2 are DFQATT and SNEGSKA (reference sequence). The CDR3 contains 15 residues. CDR3 nucleotide sequence: TGCAGTGCCCCTTCTTCTAGGCAGATCGGCTATGGCTACACCTTC. This encodes CSAPSSRQIGYGYTF.

This clonotype was observed a few times. The rearrangement uses TRBV7-2 and TRBJ2-3; 7 nucleotides align to TRBD2. The junction had 1 base not matched to a gene; V was cut back by 1 base and J by 0 bases. Germline CDR1 reads SGHTA; CDR2 reads FQGNSA. The CDR3 extends over 15 amino acids. The CDR3 nucleotides are TGTGCCAGCAGCTTAGGGCGGGGGAGCACAGATACGCAGTATTTT. It codes for CASSLGRGSTDTQYF. The full variable domain, with the rest looked up from reference TRBV7-2 and TRBJ2-3, is GAGVSQSPSNKVTEKGKDVELRCDPISGHTALYWYRQSLGQGLEFLIYFQGNSAPDKSGLPSDRFSAERTGGSVSTLTIQRTQQEDSAVYLCASSLGRGSTDTQYFGPGTRLTVL.

Of note for this clonotype: At one end the junction does not follow the germline gene, possibly because of a read error. The chain has TRBV15 and TRBJ2-1; D is undetermined. There are 15 residues in the CDR3. Germline lookup yields CDR1 LNHNV and CDR2 YYDKDF (reference sequence). CDR3 DNA: TGTGCCACCGGCATGAGAGGAAGCTCCTACAATGAGCGGTTCTTC. This gives the protein CATGMRGSSYNERFF.

In its sample, this clonotype was seen many times. The chain uses TRBV27 and TRBJ2-1; D is uncertain. Trimming stripped 5 bases from V and 8 bases from J, with 19 bases between. In germline, CDR1 is MNHEY, CDR2 SMNVEV (reference sequence). The CDR3 has 15 residues. CDR3 sequence reads: CASSLSGDAGDEQFF. CDR3 sequence (DNA): TGTGCCAGCAGTCTCTCGGGCGACGCCGGCGATGAGCAGTTCTTC.

This chain joins TRBV9 and TRBJ2-7; D may match TRBD1 or TRBD2 (5 bases each). The V gene lost 4 bases and the J gene lost 2 bases, with 16 bases spanning the gap. The V gene's germline CDR1 is SGDLS and CDR2 YYNGEE. The CDR3 covers 15 residues. The CDR3 sequence: CASSPGDGPTYEQYF. Written as DNA, the CDR3 is TGTGCCAGCAGCCCCGGGGACGGACCAACCTACGAGCAGTACTTC.

This clonotype came up a few times. The rearrangement joins TRBV18 to TRBJ1-1; TRBD1 might be the D (5 bases). This CDR3 region has 13 residues. V was pared by 8 bases and J by 3 bases, with 13 bases between. Germline CDR1 reads KGHSH; CDR2 reads LQKENI. This CDR3 is CASATTADTEAFF. The DNA for the CDR3 is TGTGCCAGCGCTACGACAGCGGACACTGAAGCTTTCTTT.

The chain links TRBV5-3 to TRBJ1-2; TRBD1 is a possible D gene (5 bases). TRBV5-3 is known as an ORF, though its function is uncertain. CDR3 length: 13 residues. Trimming took 1 base from V and 6 from J, leaving 10 bases between them. The CDR3 coding sequence is TGTGCCAGAAGCTTGTCAGGGCAAGATGGCTACACCTTC. Its translation: CARSLSGQDGYTF.

In its sample, this clonotype was seen many times. The chain uses TRBV5-6 and TRBJ2-2, with 10 bases matching TRBD2. V was clipped by 4 bases and J by 4 bases; unmatched bases: 10. CDR1 is SGHDT, CDR2 YYEEEE, per germline. The CDR3 spans 17 residues. The CDR3 DNA reads TGTGCCAGCAGCCCGATTGCTAGCGGGAGAGGCACCGGGGAGCTGTTTTTT. Translated, it gives CASSPIASGRGTGELFF.

This clonotype showed up just a few times. This rearrangement joins TRBV11-2 to TRBJ2-5, with D unclear. The length of the CDR3 is 12 residues. CDR1 and CDR2 from the germline V gene are SGHAT and FQNNGV. The ends were cut back, 1 base at V and 9 bases at J, with 9 bases in the middle. The CDR3 protein is CASSLAGVAQYF. As DNA, the CDR3 is TGTGCCAGCAGCTTAGCTGGAGTGGCCCAGTACTTC.

This clonotype was picked up many times. The chain employs TRBV4-1 and TRBJ1-5; 11 positions agree with TRBD1. The junction had 2 bases not matched to a gene; V was cut back by 4 bases and J by 0 bases. CDR3 size: 16 residues. The germline V gene encodes CDR1 MGHRA and CDR2 YSYEKL. The CDR3 region is CASSRGTGGSNQPQHF. Here the CDR3 DNA reads TGCGCCAGCAGCCGGGGGACAGGGGGTAGCAATCAGCCCCAGCATTTT.

This clonotype was observed at least ten times. The chain uses TRBV3-1 and TRBJ1-6; D unresolved. The V gene lost 2 bases and the J gene lost 7 bases, with 3 bases spanning the gap. The CDR3 has 12 amino acids. Germline V gene data show CDR1 as LGHDT and CDR2 as YNNKEL (reference sequence). As DNA, the CDR3 is TGTGCCAGCAGCCAACTGAATTCACCCCTCCACTTT. It codes for CASSQLNSPLHF.

Many counts were recorded for this clonotype. V gene TRBV5-1 combines with J gene TRBJ1-2, with D unclear. V dropped 4 bases and J dropped 3 bases, with 7 bases sitting between them. Germline V gives CDR1 SGHRS, CDR2 YFSETQ. The CDR3 extends over 12 amino acids. For the CDR3, the DNA is TGCGCCAGCAGCCTCGACGACTATGGCTACACCTTC. It encodes CASSLDDYGYTF.